Below are 3 T cell receptor beta chains sequenced from a single sample in a study of low-dose radiotherapy and immunotherapy resistance in tumors. Specified time point: before trial treatment. Primers targeting TRAV and TRBV primed first-strand cDNA, covering alpha and beta chains. With a V-primer adapter and a constant-region primer, TCRs were amplified for roughly 20 PCR cycles. In TCRdb, the reads were re-called with MiXCR into one record per CDR3 protein. Among 57,000 or so distinct CDR3 sequences listed, approximately 26% were seen once. This material consisted of PBMCs, taken before treatment. Receptors originate from a male donor with prostate cancer.

This clonotype was seen at least ten times. This chain's CDR3 is CASCRTSGATNEQFF. In nucleotides, the CDR3 is TGTGCCAGCTGTAGGACTAGCGGGGCCACCAATGAGCAGTTCTTC. This sequence joins TRBV6-8 and TRBJ2-1; 12 bases are a match to TRBD2. The CDR3 consists of 15 residues. Germline values: CDR1 MNHGY, CDR2 SAAAGT. V gave up 8 bases and J gave up 6 bases; unmatched junction bases: 8.

There are many counts of this clonotype. The chain is built from TRBV10-3 and TRBJ2-1; 7 positions agree with TRBD2. Germline assignment: CDR1 ENHRY and CDR2 SYGVKD. The CDR3 sequence is 14 residues long. J gave up 1 base and V 6 bases, and 3 bases lay outside the gene matches. CDR3 bases: TGTGCCATCAGCACTAGCGAGTCCTACAATGAGCAGTTCTTC. Translating it yields CAISTSESYNEQFF.

This clonotype was counted between two and nine times. The genes are TRBV11-2 and TRBJ1-4; no clear D gene. The germline V gene has CDR1 SGHAT and CDR2 FQNNGV. The CDR3 extends over 14 amino acids. The V and J ends lost 2 bases and 4 bases respectively, with 8 bases between them. CDR3 in amino acids: CASSLSQINEKLFF. CDR3 nucleotides: TGTGCCAGCAGCTTAAGCCAGATTAATGAAAAACTGTTTTTT.